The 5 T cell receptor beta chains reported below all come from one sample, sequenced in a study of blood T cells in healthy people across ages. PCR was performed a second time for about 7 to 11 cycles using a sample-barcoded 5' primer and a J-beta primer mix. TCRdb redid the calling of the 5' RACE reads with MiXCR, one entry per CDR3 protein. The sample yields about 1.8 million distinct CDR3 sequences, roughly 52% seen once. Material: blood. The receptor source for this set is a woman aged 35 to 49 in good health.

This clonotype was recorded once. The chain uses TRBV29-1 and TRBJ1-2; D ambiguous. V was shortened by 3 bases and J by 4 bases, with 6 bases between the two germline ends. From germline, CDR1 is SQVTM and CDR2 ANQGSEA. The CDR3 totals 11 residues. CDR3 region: CSVETPYGYTF. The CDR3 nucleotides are TGCAGCGTTGAGACACCCTATGGCTACACCTTC.

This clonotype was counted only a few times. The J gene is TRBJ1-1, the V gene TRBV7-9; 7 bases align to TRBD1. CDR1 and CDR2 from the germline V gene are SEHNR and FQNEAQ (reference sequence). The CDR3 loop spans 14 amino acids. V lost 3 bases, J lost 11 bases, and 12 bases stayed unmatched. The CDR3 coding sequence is TGTGCCAGCAGCTTGGGACAGAGCCCCATGGGGGCTTTCTTT. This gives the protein CASSLGQSPMGAFF.

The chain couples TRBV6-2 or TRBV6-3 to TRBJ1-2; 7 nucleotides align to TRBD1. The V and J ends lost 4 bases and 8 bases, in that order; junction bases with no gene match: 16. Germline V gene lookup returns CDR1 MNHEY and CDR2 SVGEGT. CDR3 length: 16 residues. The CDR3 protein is CASSSPGQQALEGYTF. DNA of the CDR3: TGTGCCAGCAGTTCACCGGGACAGCAGGCATTGGAGGGCTACACCTTC.

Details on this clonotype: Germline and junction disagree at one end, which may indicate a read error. In DNA form, the CDR3 reads TGTGCTAGCAGCTTAAAATTTACGGTCGGCAATGAGCAGTTCTTC. It specifies CASSLKFTVGNEQFF. The rearrangement joins TRBV7-7 to TRBJ2-1; D is ambiguous. The CDR3 length is 15 residues. Germline-derived CDR1 and CDR2 are SSHAT and FNYEAQ (reference sequence).

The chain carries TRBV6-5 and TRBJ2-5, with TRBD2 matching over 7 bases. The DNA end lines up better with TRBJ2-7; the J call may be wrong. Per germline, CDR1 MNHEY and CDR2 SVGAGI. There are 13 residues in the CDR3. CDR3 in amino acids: CASSYGGDNEQYF. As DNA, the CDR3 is TGTGCCAGCAGTTACGGGGGGGATAACGAGCAGTACTTC.